Listed below are T cell receptor beta chains from one sample, sequenced in a study of prognosis after radiotherapy for stage I lung cancer. TCRdb fed the multiplex PCR reads into MiXCR, producing one record per CDR3 protein. Of over 45,000 distinct CDR3 sequences listed, less than 30% are singletons. The material was PBMCs, obtained before or after stereotactic body radiation therapy (not recorded which). These receptors all come from a donor over 45 with non-small cell lung cancer. Each CDR3 is given with its conserved first and last residue. The D gene is left open where the match is weak. Only some rows state a clone size, as once, few, many or a class for expanded clones.

J gene: TRBJ2-1; D gene: TRBD2; clone size: many; V gene: TRBV12-3/TRBV12-4; CDR3 DNA: TGTGCCAGCACCTATCTAGCGGGGGGAGGAAATGAGCAGTTCTTC; CDR3 protein: CASTYLAGGGNEQFF
J gene: TRBJ2-1; D gene: -; clone size: -; V gene: TRBV28; CDR3 DNA: TGTGCCAACACCACCGCGGGGGCAGGGGGTGAGCAATTCTTC; CDR3 protein: CANTTAGAGGEQFF
J gene: TRBJ2-7; D gene: -; clone size: many; V gene: TRBV12-3/TRBV12-4; CDR3 DNA: TGTGCCAGCGGTTTTAACGGGGGGCAGGACGAGCAGTACTTC; CDR3 protein: CASGFNGGQDEQYF
J gene: TRBJ2-1; D gene: TRBD2; clone size: -; V gene: TRBV7-3; CDR3 DNA: TGTGCCAGCATCTTAACGACGAAGGATAGCGGGGGGATTAGGGATGAGCAGTTCTTC; CDR3 protein: CASILTTKDSGGIRDEQFF
J gene: TRBJ2-5; D gene: -; clone size: -; V gene: TRBV5-1; CDR3 DNA: TGCGCCAGCAGCTTTTGGCAGGGACAAGAGACCCAGTACTTC; CDR3 protein: CASSFWQGQETQYF
J gene: TRBJ1-1; D gene: -; clone size: many; V gene: TRBV6-1; CDR3 DNA: TGTGCCGGAGGACACGGGCTTGAAGAAGCTTTCTTT; CDR3 protein: CAGGHGLEEAFF
J gene: TRBJ2-3; D gene: TRBD1; clone size: many; V gene: TRBV5-6; CDR3 DNA: TGTGCCAGCAGCTCATCCGGGACAGGGAGGCCCGGCGGTACGCAGTATTTT; CDR3 protein: CASSSSGTGRPGGTQYF
J gene: TRBJ1-2; D gene: TRBD1; clone size: many; V gene: TRBV4-3; CDR3 DNA: TGCGCCAGCAGCCCCCAAAGCGGCCGGGACAGGGCGACCTTC; CDR3 protein: CASSPQSGRDRATF
J gene: TRBJ2-1; D gene: -; clone size: many; V gene: TRBV20-1; CDR3 DNA: TGCAGTGCTAGAGCCCGGGAAAGGCGGTTCTTC; CDR3 protein: CSARARERRFF
J gene: TRBJ1-6; D gene: TRBD1; clone size: -; V gene: TRBV7-2; CDR3 DNA: TGTGCCAGCAGTTTAGGAGGACAGGTCAATTCACCCTTCCACTTT; CDR3 protein: CASSLGGQVNSPFHF
J gene: TRBJ1-2; D gene: -; clone size: -; V gene: TRBV7-8; CDR3 DNA: TGTGCCAGCAGCTTTGACACAGGCTACTATGGCTACACCTTC; CDR3 protein: CASSFDTGYYGYTF
J gene: TRBJ1-1; D gene: -; clone size: many; V gene: TRBV28; CDR3 DNA: TGTGCCAGCAGTGCTATACCGGGACACTTGAACACTGAAGCTTTCTTT; CDR3 protein: CASSAIPGHLNTEAFF
J gene: TRBJ2-1; D gene: -; clone size: many; V gene: TRBV2; CDR3 DNA: TGTGCCAGCTGGAGGAATGAGCAGTTCTTC; CDR3 protein: CASWRNEQFF
J gene: TRBJ2-5; D gene: -; clone size: many; V gene: TRBV28; CDR3 DNA: TGTGCCAGCAGTGAGGGGAAAGAGACCCAGTACTTC; CDR3 protein: CASSEGKETQYF
J gene: TRBJ2-7; D gene: -; clone size: many; V gene: TRBV9; CDR3 DNA: TGTGCCAGCAGCTCTACACAGGGCGGTGGGGGTTCCTACGAGCAGTACTTC; CDR3 protein: CASSSTQGGGGSYEQYF
J gene: TRBJ2-1; D gene: TRBD2; clone size: many; V gene: TRBV6-2/TRBV6-3; CDR3 DNA: TGTGCCAGCAGTTTACTAGCGGGGGGGTACGGTGAGCAGTTCTTC; CDR3 protein: CASSLLAGGYGEQFF
J gene: TRBJ2-7; D gene: -; clone size: many; V gene: TRBV7-9; CDR3 DNA: TGTGCCAGCAGCCCGGACATTTCCTACGAGCAGTACTTC; CDR3 protein: CASSPDISYEQYF
J gene: TRBJ2-1; D gene: TRBD2; clone size: many; V gene: TRBV6-5; CDR3 DNA: TGTGCCAGCAGTTACTCACTAGCGGTTGGTATGATGGAGTTCTTC; CDR3 protein: CASSYSLAVGMMEFF
J gene: TRBJ2-1; D gene: -; clone size: -; V gene: TRBV11-2; CDR3 DNA: TGTGCCAGCAGCTTACTGGCAGCGTACAATGAGCAGTTCTTC; CDR3 protein: CASSLLAAYNEQFF
J gene: TRBJ1-1; D gene: -; clone size: many; V gene: TRBV30; CDR3 DNA: TGTGCCTGGAGTGGGTACGGATCGAGTGAAGCTTTCTTT; CDR3 protein: CAWSGYGSSEAFF
J gene: TRBJ2-7; D gene: -; clone size: many; V gene: TRBV7-8; CDR3 DNA: TGTGCCAGCAGCTTAATGAGGACGGGCTACGAGCAGTACTTC; CDR3 protein: CASSLMRTGYEQYF
J gene: TRBJ1-2; D gene: -; clone size: many; V gene: TRBV18; CDR3 DNA: TGTGCCAGCTCACCTGTTGGAGGGATGGATGGCTACACCTTC; CDR3 protein: CASSPVGGMDGYTF
J gene: TRBJ1-5; D gene: -; clone size: once; V gene: TRBV6-1; CDR3 DNA: TGTGCCAGCAGGGGTCAGAGCAATCCCCAGCATTTT; CDR3 protein: CASRGQSNPQHF
J gene: TRBJ2-7; D gene: -; clone size: many; V gene: TRBV11-2; CDR3 DNA: TGTGCCAGCAGCTTAGTGGCGACAGCCCACGGCGAGCAGTACTTC; CDR3 protein: CASSLVATAHGEQYF
J gene: TRBJ2-2; D gene: -; clone size: -; V gene: TRBV5-4; CDR3 DNA: TGTGCCAGCAGCCCGGCTTCTAGGGTGGACACCGGGGAGCTGTTTTTT; CDR3 protein: CASSPASRVDTGELFF
J gene: TRBJ1-6; D gene: -; clone size: many; V gene: TRBV30; CDR3 DNA: TGTGCCTGGAAGTACCGGACGCAAGGGAATTCACCCCTCCACTTT; CDR3 protein: CAWKYRTQGNSPLHF
J gene: TRBJ1-6; D gene: -; clone size: many; V gene: TRBV5-1; CDR3 DNA: TGCGCCAGCAGCTTGGGGGGCCGGCCCTATAATTCACCCCTCCACTTT; CDR3 protein: CASSLGGRPYNSPLHF
J gene: TRBJ2-5; D gene: TRBD2; clone size: many; V gene: TRBV3-1; CDR3 DNA: TGTGCCAGCAGCCGGAGGGATGCGGGGGGGCTCGGGGGGACCCAGTACTTC; CDR3 protein: CASSRRDAGGLGGTQYF
J gene: TRBJ1-1; D gene: -; clone size: many; V gene: TRBV7-2; CDR3 DNA: TGTGCCAGCAGCCCCGGGGGCAGCACGACTGAAGCTTTCTTT; CDR3 protein: CASSPGGSTTEAFF
J gene: TRBJ1-2; D gene: TRBD1; clone size: many; V gene: TRBV6-1; CDR3 DNA: TGTGCCAGCAGTGAAGGGGACAGGGTATATGGCTACACCTTC; CDR3 protein: CASSEGDRVYGYTF
J gene: TRBJ2-7; D gene: TRBD1; clone size: -; V gene: TRBV6-1; CDR3 DNA: TGTGCCAGTTTCCCTGGACAGGTGTACGAGCAGTACTTC; CDR3 protein: CASFPGQVYEQYF
J gene: TRBJ1-6; D gene: TRBD1; clone size: medium-sized; V gene: TRBV27; CDR3 DNA: TGTGCAGCCAAGGGACAGGGCTATAATTCACCCCTCCACTTT; CDR3 protein: CAAKGQGYNSPLHF
J gene: TRBJ2-3; D gene: -; clone size: -; V gene: TRBV19; CDR3 DNA: TGTGCCAGTAGTAGACGACACGTGGGCGCAGATACGCAGTATTTT; CDR3 protein: CASSRRHVGADTQYF
J gene: TRBJ1-5; D gene: TRBD1; clone size: many; V gene: TRBV20-1; CDR3 DNA: TGCAGTGCTAGGAACAGACAGGGCGGAGATCAGCCCCAGCATTTT; CDR3 protein: CSARNRQGGDQPQHF
J gene: TRBJ2-7; D gene: -; clone size: many; V gene: TRBV7-2; CDR3 DNA: TGTGCCAGCAGCTTAGCTCGCGGGACCTACGAGCAGTACTTC; CDR3 protein: CASSLARGTYEQYF
J gene: TRBJ1-1; D gene: TRBD1; clone size: many; V gene: TRBV19; CDR3 DNA: TGTGCCAGTAGTACTCCCCGGACAGGGTTTACCATTGAAGCTTTCTTT; CDR3 protein: CASSTPRTGFTIEAFF
J gene: TRBJ2-1; D gene: -; clone size: many; V gene: TRBV6-5; CDR3 DNA: TGTGCCAGCAGTTCCGCCCCCGGGACGACCTCCTACAATGAGCAGTTCTTC; CDR3 protein: CASSSAPGTTSYNEQFF
J gene: TRBJ1-1; D gene: TRBD1; clone size: many; V gene: TRBV6-4; CDR3 DNA: TGTGCCAGCAGTGAGACAGGGGCCATGAACACTGAAGCTTTCTTT; CDR3 protein: CASSETGAMNTEAFF
J gene: TRBJ2-1; D gene: -; clone size: many; V gene: TRBV5-5; CDR3 DNA: TGTGCCAGCAGCTTGTGGGGGGAAATAAGCGATGAGCAGTTCTTC; CDR3 protein: CASSLWGEISDEQFF
J gene: TRBJ1-2; D gene: -; clone size: many; V gene: TRBV5-1; CDR3 DNA: TGCGCCAGCAGCTCGGAATCCGGGCTAAACTATGGCTACACCTTC; CDR3 protein: CASSSESGLNYGYTF
J gene: TRBJ2-3; D gene: TRBD2; clone size: -; V gene: TRBV7-6; CDR3 DNA: TGTGCCAGCAGCTCCCGGACTAGCGTGGCGAGGGAGGCAGATACGCAGTATTTT; CDR3 protein: CASSSRTSVAREADTQYF
J gene: TRBJ1-1; D gene: -; clone size: many; V gene: TRBV3-1; CDR3 DNA: TGTGCCAGCAGCAAGGGGTACCGAAGGGACACTGAAGCTTTCTTT; CDR3 protein: CASSKGYRRDTEAFF
J gene: TRBJ1-1; D gene: -; clone size: many; V gene: TRBV18; CDR3 DNA: TGTGCCAGCCGAGGAGACACTGAAGCTTTCTTT; CDR3 protein: CASRGDTEAFF
J gene: TRBJ2-7; D gene: TRBD1; clone size: many; V gene: TRBV5-8; CDR3 DNA: TGTGCCAGCAAGGTCTCTGGGACAGAGCTCTACGAGCAGTACTTC; CDR3 protein: CASKVSGTELYEQYF
J gene: TRBJ1-2; D gene: -; clone size: many; V gene: TRBV4-1; CDR3 DNA: TGCGCCAGCAGCCAAGGCTGGGGAGGCTACACCTTC; CDR3 protein: CASSQGWGGYTF
J gene: TRBJ2-2; D gene: TRBD1; clone size: many; V gene: TRBV5-1; CDR3 DNA: TGCGCCAGCAGCGCGGGACAGGGGGCGCACACCGGGGAGCTGTTTTTT; CDR3 protein: CASSAGQGAHTGELFF
J gene: TRBJ2-5; D gene: -; clone size: -; V gene: TRBV6-5; CDR3 DNA: TGTTCCAGCAGCCTACAGGTCCCGGAGACCCAGTACTTC; CDR3 protein: CSSSLQVPETQYF
J gene: TRBJ2-7; D gene: -; clone size: many; V gene: TRBV20-1; CDR3 DNA: TGCAGTGCTAGCGTATTAGGCAGGGGAGGTTACGAGCAGTACTTC; CDR3 protein: CSASVLGRGGYEQYF
J gene: TRBJ2-1; D gene: -; clone size: many; V gene: TRBV5-6; CDR3 DNA: TGTGCCAGCAGCCCTGGGAACAATGAGCAGTTCTTC; CDR3 protein: CASSPGNNEQFF
J gene: TRBJ2-5; D gene: -; clone size: many; V gene: TRBV29-1; CDR3 DNA: TGCAGCGTTAGTGAGCCCCTCCAAGAGACCCAGTACTTC; CDR3 protein: CSVSEPLQETQYF
J gene: TRBJ2-1; D gene: TRBD2; clone size: -; V gene: TRBV25-1; CDR3 DNA: TGTTCCAGCAGTGAGAGGCGCGGGGGGCGAAATTACAATGAGCAGTTCTTC; CDR3 protein: CSSSERRGGRNYNEQFF
J gene: TRBJ1-6; D gene: -; clone size: many; V gene: TRBV4-1; CDR3 DNA: TGCGCCAGCAGCCAAGAGGGTAATTCACCCCTCCACTTT; CDR3 protein: CASSQEGNSPLHF
J gene: TRBJ2-7; D gene: TRBD2; clone size: many; V gene: TRBV2; CDR3 DNA: TGTGCCAGCAGTGAGTCCGAGCGGGGGGCCACCTACGAGCAGTACTTC; CDR3 protein: CASSESERGATYEQYF
J gene: TRBJ2-7; D gene: TRBD2; clone size: many; V gene: TRBV20-1; CDR3 DNA: TGCAGTGCTAGAGATCCCCGCAGGGCGGCTAGCGGGGGATCCTACGAGCAGTACTTC; CDR3 protein: CSARDPRRAASGGSYEQYF
J gene: TRBJ1-2; D gene: -; clone size: many; V gene: TRBV6-1; CDR3 DNA: TGTGCCAGCAGTTTAGGGCGGAGCTATGGCTACACCTTC; CDR3 protein: CASSLGRSYGYTF